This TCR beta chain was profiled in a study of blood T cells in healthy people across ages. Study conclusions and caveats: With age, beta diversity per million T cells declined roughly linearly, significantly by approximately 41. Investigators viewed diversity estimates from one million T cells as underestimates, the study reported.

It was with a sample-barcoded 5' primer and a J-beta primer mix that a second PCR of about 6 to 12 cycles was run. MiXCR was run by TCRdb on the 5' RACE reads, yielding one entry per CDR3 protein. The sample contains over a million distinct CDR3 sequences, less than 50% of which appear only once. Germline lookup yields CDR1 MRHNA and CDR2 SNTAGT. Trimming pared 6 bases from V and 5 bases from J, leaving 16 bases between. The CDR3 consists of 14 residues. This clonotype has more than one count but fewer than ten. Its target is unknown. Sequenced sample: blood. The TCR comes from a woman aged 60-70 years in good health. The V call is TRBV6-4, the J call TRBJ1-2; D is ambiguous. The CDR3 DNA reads TGTGCCAGCAGCCCCGGGCGGGTCGGGTATGGCTACACCTTC. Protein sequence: CASSPGRVGYGYTF.